These T cell receptor beta chains were read from a single sample in a study of siplizumab effects on memory and regulatory T cells. Measured with immunoSEQ multiplex PCR; TCRdb has only the in-frame clones, and not every one. The sample yields about 72,000 clones, roughly nine tenths seen once. The sample comprised CD8+ T cells sorted from blood. The receptors shown here come from a human donor in good health. Each CDR3 is given with its conserved first and last residue. The D gene is left open where the match is weak. Clone sizes are given selectively: once, few, many, or a class where the clone is expanded.

J,size,V,D,DNA,CDR3
TRBJ2-5,-,TRBV21-1,-,TGTGCCAGCACGGGGGGCGGGGAGACCCAGTACTTC,CASTGGGETQYF
TRBJ1-4,-,TRBV4-1,-,TGCGCCAGCAGCCCCCAGGGAACTGAAAAACTGTTTTTT,CASSPQGTEKLFF
TRBJ2-1,-,TRBV5-4,-,TGTGCCAGCGGGGGTAACTCCTACAATGAGCAGTTCTTC,CASGGNSYNEQFF
TRBJ2-1,-,TRBV10-3,-,TGTGCCATCAGTGAGTCGGGCAGGCCTGACAATGAGCAGTTCTTC,CAISESGRPDNEQFF
TRBJ2-1,-,TRBV11-2,TRBD2,TGTGCCAGCAGCCTCGCGGCGGGGGGGCTTGGTGAGCAGTTCTTC,CASSLAAGGLGEQFF
TRBJ1-1,-,TRBV11-3,-,TGTGCCAGTTGGCTTCCGGGGGACACTGAAGCTTTCTTT,CASWLPGDTEAFF
TRBJ1-4,-,TRBV6-5,-,TGTGCCAGCAGTCCAGGGGTTAGGCAAGAAAAACTGTTTTTT,CASSPGVRQEKLFF
TRBJ1-2,-,TRBV4-1,TRBD1,TGCGCCAGCAGCCAAGAGGGAGGACAGGGGTATGGCTACACCTTC,CASSQEGGQGYGYTF
TRBJ1-2,-,TRBV4-1,-,TGCGCCAGCAGCCCGGGAGTGAACTATGGCTACACCTTC,CASSPGVNYGYTF
TRBJ2-1,-,TRBV7-2,TRBD2,TGTGCCAGCAGCTTATTAGCGGGGCCACCCTACAATGAGCAGTTCTTC,CASSLLAGPPYNEQFF
TRBJ2-3,-,TRBV5-6,-,TGTGCCAGCAGTTCCGGAGCTTCGTCAGATACGCAGTATTTT,CASSSGASSDTQYF
TRBJ1-5,-,TRBV27,-,TGTGCCAGCAGAGGGGGATTGGGTCAGCCCCAGCATTTT,CASRGGLGQPQHF
TRBJ2-4,-,TRBV9,-,TGTGCCAGCAGCGTAGTCCCGGGACCTCGTAACGTTCAGTACTTC,CASSVVPGPRNVQYF
TRBJ1-2,-,TRBV6-1,-,TGTGCCAGCTCCGACGTCGGCGGCTACACCTTC,CASSDVGGYTF
TRBJ1-1,-,TRBV19,TRBD1,TGTGCCACGTCGGACAGGGGGCTTCCTGAAGCTTTCTTT,CATSDRGLPEAFF
TRBJ1-1,-,TRBV5-8,-,TGTGCCAGCAGCTTGGGAAGCACTGAAGCTTTCTTT,CASSLGSTEAFF
TRBJ1-1,once,TRBV19,-,TGTGCCAGTAGCACGGACAGAGGGAACACTGAAGCTTTCTTT,CASSTDRGNTEAFF
TRBJ1-1,-,TRBV19,-,TGTGCCAGTAGCGCTGGGGGGGGCCTGAACACTGAAGCTTTCTTT,CASSAGGGLNTEAFF
TRBJ2-7,-,TRBV7-6,TRBD1,TGTGCCAGCAGCTCTGGACAGGGGGGCAACGAGCAGTACTTC,CASSSGQGGNEQYF
TRBJ1-3,once,TRBV7-8,-,TGTGCCAGCAGCCCTTGGGGCGACACCTTCTCTGGAAACACCATATATTTT,CASSPWGDTFSGNTIYF
TRBJ1-1,once,TRBV6-5,-,TGTGCCAGCAGTCCTAGACAGAACACTGAAGCTTTCTTT,CASSPRQNTEAFF
TRBJ2-2,-,TRBV7-9,-,TGTGCCAGCAGCTTAGTGGGTCTTAACACCGGGGAGCTGTTTTTT,CASSLVGLNTGELFF
TRBJ2-7,-,TRBV7-6,-,TGTGCCAGCAGCTTAGGGGCGGGCTCCTACGAGCAGTACTTC,CASSLGAGSYEQYF
TRBJ2-1,-,TRBV7-6,TRBD2,TGTGCCAGCAGCTTACTAGCGGGGGGGCCCTACAATGAGCAGTTCTTC,CASSLLAGGPYNEQFF
TRBJ2-5,-,TRBV29-1,-,TGCAGCGTTGAGGGGATTCGCGGGGAGACCCAGTACTTC,CSVEGIRGETQYF
TRBJ1-2,-,TRBV9,-,TGTGCCAGCAGCGTTACAGGGATGGACGTCTCCTATGGCTACACCTTC,CASSVTGMDVSYGYTF
TRBJ1-1,-,TRBV19,-,TGTGCCAGTAGTATAGATCGACAGTCTGAAGCTTTCTTT,CASSIDRQSEAFF
TRBJ2-7,-,TRBV11-2,-,TGTGCCAGCAGCTTACTGGGGGGCCGCGGCGAGCAGTACTTC,CASSLLGGRGEQYF
TRBJ1-2,-,TRBV19,-,TGTGCCAGTAGTATAGTTCTTAACTATGGCTACACCTTC,CASSIVLNYGYTF
TRBJ2-5,-,TRBV9,TRBD2,TGTGCCAGCAGCGTAGACGGCGGGGGGGCCTACGGGACCCAGTACTTC,CASSVDGGGAYGTQYF
TRBJ1-1,-,TRBV27,-,TGTGCCAGCAGTTTATACCAGCAGGGCCGCAGTTGGAACACTGAAGCTTTCTTT,CASSLYQQGRSWNTEAFF
TRBJ2-1,-,TRBV4-2,-,TGTGCCAGCAGCCAAGATCCGATCGGAGCCCTCTCCTACAATGAGCAGTTCTTC,CASSQDPIGALSYNEQFF
TRBJ2-5,-,TRBV7-6,-,TGTGCCAGCAGCTTAACACACCAAGAGACCCAGTACTTC,CASSLTHQETQYF
TRBJ1-2,-,TRBV19,TRBD1,TGTGCCAGTAGTATAGTTTCGACAGGGGGTAGTGGCTACACCTTC,CASSIVSTGGSGYTF
TRBJ1-3,-,TRBV27,-,TGTGCCAGCAGTTTGGAGCCGGGAAACACCATATATTTT,CASSLEPGNTIYF